What follows are 25 T cell receptor beta chains derived from one specimen sequenced in a study of tumor T cells in aggressive B-cell lymphoma. The protocol was immunoSEQ multiplex PCR, while the TCRdb copy is restricted to in-frame clones and leaves out a portion. This sample carries more than 10,000 clones, around 90% of them seen once, and the ten largest clones take about 2.9%. Material for sequencing was tumor tissue. The receptors were sampled from an adult with diffuse large B cell lymphoma.

Note on this clone: A read error may account for a junction end that differs from germline. This chain joins TRBV2 and TRBJ2-7; 9 bases are shared with TRBD2. CDR1 and CDR2 from the germline V gene are SNHLY and FYNNEI. This CDR3 is 15 amino acids long. The CDR3 region is CASSELAGVSYEQYF. CDR3 coding DNA: TGTGCCAGCAGTGAATTAGCGGGAGTTTCCTACGAGCAATACTTC.

The V gene is TRBV5-1, the J gene TRBJ2-5; D perhaps matches TRBD2 (5 bases). The tail of the sequence fits TRBJ2-7 better, so the J call may be wrong. Germline V lookup: CDR1 SGHRS, CDR2 YFSETQ. The length of the CDR3 is 12 residues. The chain's CDR3 is CASSLGGYEQYF. The CDR3 bases are TGCGCCAGCAGCCTTGGCGGGTACGAGCAGTACTTC.

V usage is TRBV5-6 and J usage is TRBJ2-3; maybe TRBD1 (6 bases). In germline, CDR1 is SGHDT, CDR2 YYEEEE. V lost 4 bases and J lost 3, with 15 bases in between. This CDR3 has 15 residues. The CDR3 region is CASSLLVDRTDTQYF. The DNA for the CDR3 is TGTGCCAGCAGCCTACTTGTCGACAGGACAGATACGCAGTATTTT.

The chain couples TRBV6-5 to TRBJ2-7, with no clear D. This CDR3 is 14 amino acids long. Germline V lookup: CDR1 MNHEY, CDR2 SVGAGI. Trimming cost V 2 bases and J 0 bases, with 8 bases left between them. The CDR3 spells CASSYHASSYEQYF. In DNA, the CDR3 is TGTGCCAGCAGTTACCATGCCAGCTCCTACGAGCAGTACTTC.

This rearrangement joins TRBV4-2 to TRBJ2-1; 7 bases match TRBD2. The trim removed 1 base at V and 6 bases at J, leaving 9 bases unmatched. This CDR3 region has 16 residues. Germline lookup yields CDR1 LGHNA and CDR2 YNFKEQ. The CDR3 loop is CASSQAAASGGNEQFF. CDR3 in DNA: TGTGCCAGCAGCCAAGCGGCGGCTAGCGGCGGCAATGAGCAGTTCTTC.

This chain's CDR3 is CAGSGAGDMYNEQFF. The DNA of the CDR3 is TGTGCCGGCTCCGGGGCGGGAGATATGTACAATGAGCAGTTCTTC. The chain links TRBV6-1 to TRBJ2-1, with 7 bases identical to TRBD2. Germline V gene data show CDR1 as MNHNS and CDR2 as SASEGT. This CDR3 has 15 residues. The J segment lost 4 bases and the V segment lost 11 bases, leaving 14 bases of the junction unmatched.

The rearrangement uses TRBV18 and TRBJ2-1, with 10 bases that match TRBD2. The CDR3 consists of 14 residues. Germline CDR1 and CDR2: KGHSH and LQKENI. Losses at the gene ends were 5 bases for V and 7 bases for J; bases not matched to a gene: 5. CDR3 region: CASSSSGSENEQFF. The CDR3 DNA follows: TGTGCCAGCTCATCTAGCGGGAGCGAGAATGAGCAGTTCTTC.

This chain links TRBV14 with TRBJ2-2; 12 bases are a match to TRBD2. Germline CDR1 reads SGHDN; CDR2 reads FVKESK. There are 19 residues in the CDR3. For the CDR3, the DNA is TGTACCGGCGGCCCCCAGTACCCTAGCGGGGGGGCACACACCGGGGAGCTGTTTTTT. Residues: CTGGPQYPSGGAHTGELFF.

This clone was seen once. The chain employs TRBV7-2 and TRBJ2-5, with 7 nucleotides matching TRBD2. This CDR3 is 16 amino acids long. Germline CDR1 and CDR2: SGHTA and FQGNSA. Trimming at V came to 1 base and at J to 1 base, leaving 6 bases not matched to a gene. CDR3 sequence: CASSLVSLAAQETQYF. DNA of the CDR3: TGTGCCAGCAGCTTAGTCAGTCTAGCGGCCCAAGAGACCCAGTACTTC.

The chain has TRBV6-6 and TRBJ2-7; TRBD2 matches at 8 bases. The CDR3 extends over 16 amino acids. Germline V lookup: CDR1 MNHNY, CDR2 SVGAGI (reference sequence). J was trimmed by 7 bases and V by 3 bases; bases with no gene match: 14. As DNA, the CDR3 is TGTGCCAGCAGTTATCCCCTCTCGGGAGGGCCGGGAGAGCAGTACTTC. Protein sequence: CASSYPLSGGPGEQYF.

The chain couples TRBV5-1 to TRBJ1-4; tentative D call: TRBD1 (6 bases). The CDR3 runs to 17 residues. Between the trimmed V and J ends, which lost 0 bases and 5 bases, there was a span of 17 bases. Germline V gene data show CDR1 as SGHRS and CDR2 as YFSETQ. The CDR3: CASSLGGPTAQNEKLFF. The CDR3 DNA sequence: TGCGCCAGCAGCTTGGGGGGGCCGACAGCGCAGAATGAAAAACTGTTTTTT.

This clone was seen a handful of times. One end of the junction varies from germline; a read error may be responsible. V and J are TRBV7-7 and TRBJ2-5; tentatively, D is TRBD2 (6 bases). The CDR3 is 14 residues long. Germline CDR1 SSHAT, CDR2 FNYEAQ (reference sequence). The chain's CDR3 is CASSLKRLGETQYF. The CDR3 region has the DNA TGTGCTAGCAGCTTAAAAAGACTAGGAGAGACCCAGTACTTC.

This CDR3 reads CASSLTGENYNEQFF. The CDR3 region has the DNA TGCGCCAGCAGCCTGACAGGGGAAAACTACAATGAGCAGTTCTTC. The chain joins TRBV4-1 to TRBJ2-1, with 8 positions matching TRBD1. This CDR3 spans 15 amino acids. Unmatched junction bases numbered 5, after V lost 4 bases and J lost 3 bases. Germline V gene data show CDR1 as MGHRA and CDR2 as YSYEKL.

The rearrangement links TRBV30 to TRBJ2-7, with TRBD2 identical over 15 bases. The CDR3 totals 21 residues. Trimming took 3 bases from V and 4 from J; bases not matched to a gene: 22. Germline assignment: CDR1 GTSNPN and CDR2 SVGIG (reference sequence). Here the CDR3 DNA reads TGTGCCTGGAGAGGAGGTCTGGGACTAGCGGGAGGAGGTTCCACTAGGTACGAGCAGTACTTC. It codes for CAWRGGLGLAGGGSTRYEQYF.

V gene TRBV5-6 combines with J gene TRBJ1-5, with a weak D call TRBD1 (5 bases). This CDR3 region has 15 residues. Trimming cost V 4 bases and J 1 base, with 12 bases left between them. Germline-derived CDR1 and CDR2 are SGHDT and YYEEEE. In DNA, the CDR3 is TGTGCCAGCAGCCCAAACCGGGGGAGCAATCAGCCCCAGCATTTT. It is translated as CASSPNRGSNQPQHF.

This chain joins TRBV11-2 and TRBJ2-3; perhaps TRBD1 as D (6 bases). V was cut by 1 base and J by 4 bases, with 15 bases left in between. Looked up from germline, CDR1 is SGHAT and CDR2 is FQNNGV. The length of the CDR3 is 16 residues. DNA of the CDR3: TGTGCCAGCAGCTTAGTAGCCCCGGGACATGCAGATACGCAGTATTTT. Residues: CASSLVAPGHADTQYF.

V gene TRBV9 combines with J gene TRBJ1-2; D is unresolved. CDR1 SGDLS and CDR2 YYNGEE come from the germline V gene. V was pared by 0 bases and J by 4 bases, with 13 bases between. The CDR3 is 15 amino acids. The CDR3 region is CASSVAPGSFYGYTF. CDR3 nucleotides: TGTGCCAGCAGCGTAGCCCCGGGATCTTTCTATGGCTACACCTTC.

The chain uses TRBV5-1 and TRBJ1-6, with TRBD1 matching 10 bases. This CDR3 contains 13 residues. Germline CDR1 and CDR2: SGHRS and YFSETQ. Germline trimming cut 4 bases from V and 13 bases from J; bases unmatched to any gene: 5. Written as DNA, the CDR3 is TGCGCCAGCAGCGGAGAGACAGGGGGCCCCCTCCACTTT. Translation: CASSGETGGPLHF.

Only one count was recorded for this clone. This chain's CDR3 is CASSPGGWGPYEQYF. The CDR3 region has the DNA TGTGCCAGCTCACCCGGGGGGTGGGGGCCCTACGAGCAGTACTTC. The chain recombines TRBV18 with TRBJ2-7, with D perhaps matching TRBD2 (7 bases). This CDR3 region has 15 residues. Germline V gives CDR1 KGHSH, CDR2 LQKENI. The ends were cut back, 3 bases at V and 2 bases at J, with 14 bases in the middle.

V usage is TRBV30 and J usage is TRBJ1-2; TRBD1 matches 9 bases. The germline V gene has CDR1 GTSNPN and CDR2 SVGIG (reference sequence). Germline trimming cut 1 base from V and 4 bases from J; bases unmatched to any gene: 7. The CDR3 is 15 amino acids. The CDR3 loop is CAWSGGQGEIYGYTF. CDR3 nucleotides: TGTGCCTGGAGTGGGGGACAGGGAGAAATCTATGGCTACACCTTC.

The rearrangement uses TRBV2 and TRBJ1-5; 7 bases match TRBD1. The CDR3 consists of 15 residues. The germline CDR1 and CDR2 sequences are SNHLY and FYNNEI. V trimming: 0 bases; J trimming: 12 bases; junction bases outside the gene matches: 11. CDR3 loop: CASSEATGRLFLQHF. The CDR3 DNA follows: TGTGCCAGCAGTGAAGCGACAGGGAGACTATTCCTCCAGCATTTT.

The V gene is TRBV15, the J gene TRBJ2-1, with D hard to call. The CDR3 consists of 14 residues. Germline assignment: CDR1 LNHNV and CDR2 YYDKDF (reference sequence). Trimming took 4 bases from V and 0 from J, leaving 7 bases between them. CDR3 protein: CATSIYSSYNEQFF. In DNA form, the CDR3 reads TGTGCCACCAGCATCTATTCCTCCTACAATGAGCAGTTCTTC.

This chain uses TRBV7-3 with TRBJ1-1; D not resolved. The CDR3 length is 13 residues. V lost 2 bases to trimming and J lost 5 bases, with 9 bases between them. Germline loops: CDR1 SGHTA, CDR2 FQGTGA. CDR3 loop: CASSLGSGTEAFF. CDR3 DNA: TGTGCCAGCAGCTTAGGGTCGGGAACTGAAGCTTTCTTT.

V is TRBV30 and J is TRBJ2-5, with 7 positions matching TRBD1. The ends lost 4 bases at V and 4 bases at J; junction bases unmatched: 6. Germline V gene data show CDR1 as GTSNPN and CDR2 as SVGIG (reference sequence). CDR3 length equals 13 residues. The CDR3 sequence: CAWNVGTVETQYF. For the CDR3, the DNA is TGTGCCTGGAATGTAGGGACAGTAGAGACCCAGTACTTC.

This chain uses TRBV27 with TRBJ2-7; TRBD2 matches at 7 bases. The J segment lost 5 bases and the V segment lost 0 bases, leaving 13 bases of the junction unmatched. Germline V CDR1 and CDR2: MNHEY, SMNVEV (reference sequence). This CDR3 comprises 17 residues. This CDR3 is CASSLSLAKSLRHEQYF. In nucleotides, the CDR3 is TGTGCCAGCAGTTTATCACTAGCGAAATCCCTCCGGCACGAGCAGTACTTC.